The 18 T cell receptor beta chains reported below all come from one sample, sequenced in a study of spatial heterogeneity in lung cancer. Study results and limitations: Intratumoral expanded alpha and beta TCR counts were found to track tumor mutation counts.

MiXCR, run by TCRdb on the 5' RACE reads, gives a single entry per CDR3 protein. The data show under 9,500 distinct CDR3 sequences, with approximately 7.8% seen just once and about 4% held by the top ten. As to time point: sample taken at primary tumor resection. These receptors have no known antigen. The sequencing here drew on lung tumor tissue, taken at surgery. The receptors were gathered from a male donor with early-stage non-small cell lung cancer.

This clonotype is labeled medium-sized (0.01 to 0.1%). A library made for alpha chains picked up this beta chain off target, so its size means little. This rearrangement joins TRBV20-1 to TRBJ2-7, with D maybe TRBD1 (5 bases). Germline loops: CDR1 DFQATT, CDR2 SNEGSKA (reference sequence). The CDR3 extends over 14 amino acids. The germline V and J ends were trimmed by 2 bases and 3 bases, with 14 bases remaining between them. CDR3 DNA sequence: TGCAGTGCTAGAATAGTCCAGGGTGGCTACGAGCAGTACTTC. Amino acid sequence: CSARIVQGGYEQYF.

Judged by abundance, this clonotype is medium-sized (0.01 to 0.1%). Within a library made for alpha chains, this beta chain is off target, and its count is uninformative. The chain is built from TRBV10-2 and TRBJ2-7; D not certain. CDR1 and CDR2 (germline): WSHSY, SAAADI. The CDR3 sequence is 15 residues long. V was cut by 8 bases and J by 6 bases, with 23 bases left in between. The CDR3 is CASLLALPNSIEQYF. The CDR3 nucleotides read TGCGCCAGCCTCTTAGCACTACCAAATTCGATCGAGCAGTACTTC.

Details on this clonotype: The library was built for alpha chains, so this beta chain is an off-target read and its size means little. The CDR3, as DNA: TGCGCCAGCAGCTTGGCCGGCCACAATGAGCAGTTCTTC. Its protein product is CASSLAGHNEQFF. This sequence joins TRBV5-1 and TRBJ2-1, with D uncertain. Trimming took 0 bases from V and 5 from J, leaving 6 bases between them. There are 13 residues in the CDR3. Germline V gene lookup returns CDR1 SGHRS and CDR2 YFSETQ.

With respect to this clonotype: This beta chain is a stray read from a library made for alpha chains; its abundance is not meaningful. This chain links TRBV10-3 with TRBJ2-1, with unresolved D. Trimming shortened V by 2 bases and J by 8 bases, and 4 bases separated the two germline ends. The germline CDR1 and CDR2 sequences are ENHRY and SYGVKD. This CDR3 has 11 amino acids. The CDR3: CAISEGDEQFF. Here the CDR3 DNA reads TGTGCCATCAGTGAGGGGGATGAGCAGTTCTTC.

In this sample, this clonotype is medium-sized. Since it is a stray read in a library aimed at alpha chains, this beta chain has a size that is not meaningful. This chain connects TRBV9 to TRBJ2-2; D possibly corresponds to TRBD2 (6 bases). The length of the CDR3 is 16 residues. V lost 0 bases and J lost 3, with 12 bases in between. The germline gives CDR1 SGDLS, CDR2 YYNGEE. Here the CDR3 reads CASSVAPTSHTGELFF. CDR3 DNA sequence: TGTGCCAGCAGCGTAGCTCCGACTAGTCACACCGGGGAGCTGTTTTTT.

A word on this clonotype: With the library built for alpha chains, this beta chain is off target and its frequency is not meaningful. This chain joins TRBV11-3 and TRBJ2-2; D not certain. Trimming shortened V by 0 bases and J by 0 bases, and 5 bases separated the two germline ends. The CDR3 loop spans 15 amino acids. Germline V gene data show CDR1 as SGHNT and CDR2 as YENEEA. CDR3 nucleotides: TGTGCCAGCAGCTTAGATTGGACGAACACCGGGGAGCTGTTTTTT. Protein: CASSLDWTNTGELFF.

This clonotype ranks as medium-sized. Because the library targeted alpha chains, this beta chain is an off-target read whose size means little. This chain uses TRBV5-1 with TRBJ2-7; D may be TRBD2 (5 bases). Looked up from germline, CDR1 is SGHRS and CDR2 is YFSETQ. This CDR3 has 13 residues. V was trimmed by 4 bases and J by 0 bases, leaving 8 bases between them. CDR3 DNA: TGCGCCAGCAGCAGACTACCCTCCTACGAGCAGTACTTC. Translation gives CASSRLPSYEQYF.

Sample share makes this clonotype medium-sized. This beta chain lies outside the target of a library built for alpha chains; its clone size means little. V and J are TRBV4-2 and TRBJ2-3, with 7 bases that match TRBD2. The germline V gene has CDR1 LGHNA and CDR2 YNFKEQ. Trimming at V came to 2 bases and at J to 2 bases, leaving 13 bases not matched to a gene. The CDR3 is 18 amino acids. CDR3 sequence (DNA): TGTGCCAGCAGCCAAAGATTGCCCGGGGGGATCAACACAGATACGCAGTATTTT. Amino acids: CASSQRLPGGINTDTQYF.

In its sample, this clonotype ranks as medium-sized. In a library made to pick up alpha chains, this beta chain is a stray read with a size that means little. The CDR3 region has the DNA TGTGCCACCAGTGACCGGACCCCGGCAGATACGCAGTATTTT. Translation gives CATSDRTPADTQYF. The chain carries TRBV24-1 and TRBJ2-3; no definite D call. Germline CDR1 is KGHDR and CDR2 is SFDVKD. Deletions cut 4 bases from V and 4 bases from J, with 11 bases between. CDR3 length equals 14 residues.

This clonotype was seen many times. This beta chain lies outside the target of a library built for alpha chains; its clone size means little. The V gene is TRBV2, the J gene TRBJ2-5; 7 bases fit TRBD2. Germline CDR1 reads SNHLY; CDR2 reads FYNNEI. V trimming: 4 bases; J trimming: 8 bases; junction bases outside the gene matches: 7. CDR3 length: 13 amino acids. CDR3: CASSGGTTQTQYF. The CDR3 DNA follows: TGTGCCAGCAGTGGGGGGACTACCCAAACCCAGTACTTC.

This clonotype was counted many times. The library was designed around alpha chains, so this beta chain is a stray read whose abundance carries little weight. This chain joins TRBV27 and TRBJ2-3; D is unresolved. The V end lost 0 bases, the J end lost 2 bases, and 9 bases lay between the germline ends. From germline, CDR1 is MNHEY and CDR2 SMNVEV (reference sequence). The CDR3 totals 15 residues. This CDR3 reads CASSLSGRNTDTQYF. Here the CDR3 DNA reads TGTGCCAGCAGTTTATCAGGCAGAAACACAGATACGCAGTATTTT.

Judged by abundance, this clonotype is medium-sized. This beta chain represents an off-target read in a library built for alpha chains; its size is of limited meaning. The rearrangement uses TRBV6-2 or TRBV6-3 and TRBJ2-2; 10 bases line up with TRBD2. The ends lost 2 bases at V and 1 base at J; junction bases unmatched: 13. This CDR3 is built from 20 residues. Germline-derived CDR1 and CDR2 are MNHEY and SVGEGT. This CDR3 reads CASSYLPKAGGLWNTGELFF. In nucleotides, the CDR3 is TGTGCCAGCAGTTACCTCCCTAAAGCGGGAGGGCTTTGGAACACCGGGGAGCTGTTTTTT.

By frequency in the sample, this clonotype is medium-sized. Since it is a stray read in a library aimed at alpha chains, this beta chain has a size that is not meaningful. The V call is TRBV29-1, the J call TRBJ2-5; D gene unclear. V was clipped by 7 bases and J by 1 base, with 10 bases between them. Germline V lookup: CDR1 SQVTM, CDR2 ANQGSEA. This CDR3 is built from 12 residues. The CDR3 reads CSAFTGQETQYF. CDR3 coding DNA: TGCAGCGCCTTTACCGGCCAAGAGACCCAGTACTTC.

Sample share makes this clonotype medium-sized. This beta chain represents an off-target read in a library built for alpha chains; its size is of limited meaning. The rearrangement links TRBV28 to TRBJ1-5; D unresolved. Germline assignment: CDR1 MDHEN and CDR2 SYDVKM. CDR3 length: 14 amino acids. Trimming took 6 bases from V and 0 from J, leaving 9 bases between them. CDR3 sequence (DNA): TGTGCCAGCAGGTCTCATGGTAGCAATCAGCCCCAGCATTTT. Amino acid sequence: CASRSHGSNQPQHF. The full variable domain, with the rest looked up from reference TRBV28 and TRBJ1-5, is DVKVTQSSRYLVKRTGEKVFLECVQDMDHENMFWYRQDPGLGLRLIYFSYDVKMKEKGDIPEGYSVSREKKERFSLILESASTNQTSMYLCASRSHGSNQPQHFGDGTRLSIL.

By share of the sample, this clonotype is medium-sized. This beta chain is off target for a library built for alpha chains, so its abundance means little. V is TRBV6-2 or TRBV6-3 and J is TRBJ2-1, with TRBD2 as a possible D gene (5 bases). The CDR3 consists of 17 residues. In germline, CDR1 is MNHEY, CDR2 SVGEGT. Trimming removed 2 bases from V and 3 bases from J, with 17 bases in between. CDR3 sequence (DNA): TGTGCCAGCAGTTACCAACCCGGACTGGCTAGCTACAATGAGCAGTTCTTC. Its protein is CASSYQPGLASYNEQFF.

About this clonotype: Within a library made for alpha chains, this beta chain is off target, and its count is uninformative. The chain uses TRBV10-3 and TRBJ2-3; 9 nucleotides align to TRBD1. CDR3 length: 17 residues. J gave up 3 bases and V 4 bases, and 11 bases lay outside the gene matches. In germline, CDR1 is ENHRY, CDR2 SYGVKD. CDR3 in amino acids: CAISGQQGAAVTDTQYF. CDR3 nucleotides: TGTGCCATCAGTGGACAACAGGGGGCGGCTGTGACAGATACGCAGTATTTT.

This clonotype has a count of ten or more. As an off-target read in a library built for alpha chains, this beta chain has a frequency of little significance. The chain has TRBV20-1 and TRBJ2-7, with TRBD1 matching over 9 bases. Germline lookup yields CDR1 DFQATT and CDR2 SNEGSKA (reference sequence). With 5 bases clipped from V and 4 bases from J, the junction kept 6 bases outside the gene matches. The CDR3 loop spans 13 amino acids. The CDR3 DNA reads as TGCAGTGCTGGACAGGGGAATAGATACGAGCAGTACTTC. It codes for CSAGQGNRYEQYF.

This clonotype is medium-sized (0.01 to 0.1%) within its sample. Little can be read into the size of this beta chain, an off-target read in a library designed for alpha chains. This chain uses TRBV21-1 with TRBJ2-1; the table's TRBD2 call for D was not verified on the DNA. TRBV21-1 is described as a pseudogene. This CDR3 comprises 15 residues. This chain's CDR3 is CASSRGTVSYNEQFF. CDR3 sequence (DNA): TGTGCCAGCAGCAGAGGGACTGTCTCCTACAATGAGCAGTTCTTC.